This T cell receptor (beta chain) is from a study of cytomegalovirus exposure and HLA in healthy donors. There are 14 residues in the CDR3. The V gene's germline CDR1 is LNHDA and CDR2 SQIVND (reference sequence). With 0 bases removed from V and 3 bases from J, the gap between germline ends came to 8 bases. Some clones are missing from TCRdb's copy, which holds only in-frame ones; the method was immunoSEQ multiplex PCR. The sample lists tens of thousands of clones; roughly nine tenths were seen once. The sequence was obtained from a young man in good health and CMV-seronegative. The sample taken for sequencing was PBMCs. This chain uses TRBV19 with TRBJ1-1; no firm D call. The CDR3 loop reads CASSIDFGHTEAFF. CDR3 nucleotide sequence: TGTGCCAGTAGTATAGATTTTGGGCACACTGAAGCTTTCTTT.